The source of this T cell receptor beta chain is a study of PD-L1 blockade in urothelial cancer. Study-wide context: Male patients with bladder-origin urothelial cancer numbered about nine tenths of the roughly 29.

Sequenced by immunoSEQ multiplex PCR; TCRdb stores in-frame clones only, minus some. The sample records about 84,000 clones, over 80% being singletons. The V and J ends lost 5 bases and 3 bases respectively, with 14 bases between them. This CDR3 has 14 amino acids. CDR1 and CDR2 from the germline V gene are SNHLY and FYNNEI. The clonotype originates from a man between 65 and 85 years old with urothelial cancer. The specimen was PBMCs, collected around atezolizumab (anti-PD-L1) treatment. V and J are TRBV2 and TRBJ2-7; possibly TRBD2 for D (7 bases). DNA for the CDR3: TGTGCCAGCAGTACCGGGGGGCGGGGCTACGAGCAGTACTTC. It codes for CASSTGGRGYEQYF.